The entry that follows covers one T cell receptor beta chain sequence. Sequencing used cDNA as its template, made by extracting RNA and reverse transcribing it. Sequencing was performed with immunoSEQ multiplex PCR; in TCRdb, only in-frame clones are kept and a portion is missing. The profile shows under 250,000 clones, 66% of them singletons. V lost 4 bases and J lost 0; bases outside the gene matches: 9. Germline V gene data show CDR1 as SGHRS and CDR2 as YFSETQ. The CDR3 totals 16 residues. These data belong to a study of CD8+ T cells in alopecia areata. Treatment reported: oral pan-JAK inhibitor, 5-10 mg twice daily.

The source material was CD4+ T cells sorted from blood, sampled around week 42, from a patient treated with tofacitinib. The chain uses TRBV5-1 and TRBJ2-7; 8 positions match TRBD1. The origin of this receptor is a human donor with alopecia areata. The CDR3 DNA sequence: TGCGCCAGCAGCAAAGGGACAGGCACGAGCTCCTACGAGCAGTACTTC. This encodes CASSKGTGTSSYEQYF.